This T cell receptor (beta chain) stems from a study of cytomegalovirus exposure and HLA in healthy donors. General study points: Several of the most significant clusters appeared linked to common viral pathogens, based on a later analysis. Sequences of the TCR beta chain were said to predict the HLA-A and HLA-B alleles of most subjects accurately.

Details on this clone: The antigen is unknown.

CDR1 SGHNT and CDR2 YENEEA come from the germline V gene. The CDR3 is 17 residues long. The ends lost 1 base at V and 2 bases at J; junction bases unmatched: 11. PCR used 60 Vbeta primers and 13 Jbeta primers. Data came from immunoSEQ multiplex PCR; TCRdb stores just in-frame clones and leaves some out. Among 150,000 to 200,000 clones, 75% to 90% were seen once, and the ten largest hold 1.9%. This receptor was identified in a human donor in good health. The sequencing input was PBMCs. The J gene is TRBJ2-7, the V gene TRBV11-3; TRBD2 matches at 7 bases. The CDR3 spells CASSLGAVASGAYEQYF. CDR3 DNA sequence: TGTGCCAGCAGCTTAGGGGCTGTGGCTAGCGGAGCCTACGAGCAGTACTTC.